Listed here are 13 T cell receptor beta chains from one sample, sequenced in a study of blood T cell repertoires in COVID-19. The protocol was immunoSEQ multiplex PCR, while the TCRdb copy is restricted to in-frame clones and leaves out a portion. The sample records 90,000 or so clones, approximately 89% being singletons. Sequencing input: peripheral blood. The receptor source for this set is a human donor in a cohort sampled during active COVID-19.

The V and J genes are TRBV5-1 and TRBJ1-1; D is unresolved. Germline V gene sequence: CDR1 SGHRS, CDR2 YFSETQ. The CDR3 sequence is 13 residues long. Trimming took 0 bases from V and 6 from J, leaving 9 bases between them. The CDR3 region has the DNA TGCGCCAGCAGCTTGGGCTCAGGCCCTGAAGCTTTCTTT. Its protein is CASSLGSGPEAFF. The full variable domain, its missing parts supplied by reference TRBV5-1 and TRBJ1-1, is KAGVTQTPRYLIKTRGQQVTLSCSPISGHRSVSWYQQTPGQGLQFLFEYFSETQRNKGNFPGRFSGRQFSNSRSEMNVSTLELGDSALYLCASSLGSGPEAFFGQGTRLTVV.

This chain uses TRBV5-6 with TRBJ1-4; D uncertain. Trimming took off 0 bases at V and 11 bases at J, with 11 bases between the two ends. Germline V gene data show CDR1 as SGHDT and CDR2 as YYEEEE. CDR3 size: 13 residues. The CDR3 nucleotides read TGTGCCAGCAGCTTGGCCGGCGGGCCTAAACTGTTTTTT. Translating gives CASSLAGGPKLFF.

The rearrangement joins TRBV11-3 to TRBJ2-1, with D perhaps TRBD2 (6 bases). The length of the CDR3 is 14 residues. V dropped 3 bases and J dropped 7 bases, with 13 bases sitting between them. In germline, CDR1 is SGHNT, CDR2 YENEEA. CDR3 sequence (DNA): TGTGCCAGCAGCTTTTTCTCGGGGGTGAATGAGCAGTTCTTC. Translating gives CASSFFSGVNEQFF.

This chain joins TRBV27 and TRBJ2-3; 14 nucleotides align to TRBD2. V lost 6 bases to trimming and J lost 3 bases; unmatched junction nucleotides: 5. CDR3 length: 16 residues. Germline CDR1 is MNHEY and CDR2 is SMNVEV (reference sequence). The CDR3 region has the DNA TGTGCCAGCAGCCTGACTAGCGGGGGGGCGACAGATACGCAGTATTTT. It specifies CASSLTSGGATDTQYF.

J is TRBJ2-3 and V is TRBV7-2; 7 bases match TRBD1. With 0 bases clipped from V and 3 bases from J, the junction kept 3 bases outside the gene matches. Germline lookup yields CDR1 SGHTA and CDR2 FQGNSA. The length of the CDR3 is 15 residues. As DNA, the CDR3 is TGTGCCAGCAGCTTAGCGAACAGGGGTACAGATACGCAGTATTTT. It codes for CASSLANRGTDTQYF.

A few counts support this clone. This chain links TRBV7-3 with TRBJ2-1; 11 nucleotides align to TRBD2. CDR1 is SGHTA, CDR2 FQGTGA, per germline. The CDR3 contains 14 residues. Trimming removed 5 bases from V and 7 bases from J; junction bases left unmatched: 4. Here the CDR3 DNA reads TGTGCCAGCAGCCTTGCTAGCGGGGGGAATGAGCAGTTCTTC. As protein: CASSLASGGNEQFF.

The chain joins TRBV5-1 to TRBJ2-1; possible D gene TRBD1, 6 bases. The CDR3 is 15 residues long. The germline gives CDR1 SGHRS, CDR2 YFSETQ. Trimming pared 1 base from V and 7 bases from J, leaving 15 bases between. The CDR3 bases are TGCGCCAGCAGCTTGACGGCAGGGGAGACGAATGAGCAGTTCTTC. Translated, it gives CASSLTAGETNEQFF.

CDR3 sequence reads: CASSPFEGVNTEAFF. CDR3 nucleotide sequence: TGTGCCAGCTCACCATTCGAGGGCGTGAACACTGAAGCTTTCTTT. J is TRBJ1-1 and V is TRBV18; D ambiguous. Per germline, CDR1 KGHSH and CDR2 LQKENI. The V and J ends lost 2 bases and 0 bases respectively, with 10 bases between them. This CDR3 contains 15 residues.

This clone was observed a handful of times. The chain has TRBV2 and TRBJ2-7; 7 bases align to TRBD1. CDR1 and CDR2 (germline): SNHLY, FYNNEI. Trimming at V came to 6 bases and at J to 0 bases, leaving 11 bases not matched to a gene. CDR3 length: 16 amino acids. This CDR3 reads CASRKIGGAGSYEQYF. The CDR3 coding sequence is TGTGCCAGCAGAAAAATAGGGGGCGCGGGCTCCTACGAGCAGTACTTC.

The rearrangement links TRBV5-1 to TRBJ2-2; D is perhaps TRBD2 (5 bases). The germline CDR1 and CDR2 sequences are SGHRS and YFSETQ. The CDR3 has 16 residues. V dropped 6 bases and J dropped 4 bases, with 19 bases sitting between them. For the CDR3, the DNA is TGCGCCAGCACCGAGGATCGGGGTCGCGGCACCGGGGAGCTGTTTTTT. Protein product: CASTEDRGRGTGELFF. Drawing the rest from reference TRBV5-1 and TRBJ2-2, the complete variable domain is KAGVTQTPRYLIKTRGQQVTLSCSPISGHRSVSWYQQTPGQGLQFLFEYFSETQRNKGNFPGRFSGRQFSNSRSEMNVSTLELGDSALYLCASTEDRGRGTGELFFGEGSRLTVL.

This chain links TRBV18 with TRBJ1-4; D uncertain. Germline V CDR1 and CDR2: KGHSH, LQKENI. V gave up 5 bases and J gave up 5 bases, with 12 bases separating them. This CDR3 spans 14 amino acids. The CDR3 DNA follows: TGTGCCAGCTCAGAAGGAACAGTGAATGAAAAACTGTTTTTT. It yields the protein CASSEGTVNEKLFF.

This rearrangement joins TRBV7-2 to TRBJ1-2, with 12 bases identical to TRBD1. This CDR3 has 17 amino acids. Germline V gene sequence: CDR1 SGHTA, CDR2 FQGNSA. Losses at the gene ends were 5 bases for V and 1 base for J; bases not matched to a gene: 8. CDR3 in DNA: TGTGCCAGCAGCCCAGGGGGACAGGGGGCCCTTAACTATGGCTACACCTTC. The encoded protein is CASSPGGQGALNYGYTF.

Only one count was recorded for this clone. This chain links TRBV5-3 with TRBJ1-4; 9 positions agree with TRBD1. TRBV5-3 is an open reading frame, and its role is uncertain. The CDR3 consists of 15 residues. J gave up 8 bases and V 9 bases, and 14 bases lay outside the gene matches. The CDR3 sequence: CANIPEGTGIEKLFF. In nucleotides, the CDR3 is TGTGCCAATATACCGGAGGGGACAGGGATCGAAAAACTGTTTTTT.